Each of the 24 T cell receptor beta chains below was sequenced from the same sample in a study of technical replicates of blood from a few donors. The method was immunoSEQ multiplex PCR; TCRdb's version includes in-frame clones alone and lacks a portion of them. The data show roughly 79,000 clones, with approximately 96% seen just once and roughly 0.36% held by the top ten. Material for sequencing was T cells isolated from PBMCs. These receptors were collected from a human donor in good health.

The V call is TRBV11-2, the J call TRBJ2-1, with 7 positions matching TRBD1. There are 14 residues in the CDR3. Germline V lookup: CDR1 SGHAT, CDR2 FQNNGV. The ends lost 5 bases at V and 2 bases at J; junction bases unmatched: 3. The CDR3, as DNA: TGTGCCAGCAGCATAGGGACAGCCTACAATGAGCAGTTCTTC. This gives the protein CASSIGTAYNEQFF.

The chain has TRBV7-3 and TRBJ2-1; 9 nucleotides agree with TRBD2. J lost 5 bases, V lost 2 bases, and 1 base had no gene match. The CDR3 sequence is 14 residues long. The germline gives CDR1 SGHTA, CDR2 FQGTGA. Here the CDR3 DNA reads TGTGCCAGCAGCTTACGCGGGAGGGACAATGAGCAGTTCTTC. Translation gives CASSLRGRDNEQFF.

This clone was observed a single time. V is TRBV6-6 and J is TRBJ2-1, with TRBD1 as a possible D gene (6 bases). Trimming removed 4 bases at V and 6 bases at J, with 16 bases between. CDR1 and CDR2 from the germline V gene are MNHNY and SVGAGI (reference sequence). This CDR3 is 15 amino acids long. In DNA, the CDR3 is TGTGCCAGCAGTTCCCAAGATGACAGGCCCAATGAGCAGTTCTTC. Translation gives CASSSQDDRPNEQFF.

V and J are TRBV12-5 and TRBJ2-7; D not certain. With 0 bases removed from V and 2 bases from J, the gap between germline ends came to 8 bases. Germline CDR1 is LGHNT and CDR2 is FRNRAP. This CDR3 contains 14 residues. The CDR3 DNA reads TGTGCTAGTGGTTTGGTATACAGCACCTACGAGCAGTACTTC. Encoded protein: CASGLVYSTYEQYF.

This clone was detected once. The V call is TRBV29-1, the J call TRBJ1-2, with a possible D match to TRBD1 (6 bases). Looked up from germline, CDR1 is SQVTM and CDR2 is ANQGSEA. Trimming shortened V by 4 bases and J by 3 bases, and 12 bases separated the two germline ends. The CDR3 length is 13 residues. The CDR3 nucleotides are TGCAGCGTTGTGGGGGCCCTTGACTATGGCTACACCTTC. Its translation: CSVVGALDYGYTF.

This clone was seen a single time. The chain is built from TRBV11-2 and TRBJ2-3, with TRBD2 matching over 11 bases. V was clipped by 4 bases and J by 6 bases; unmatched bases: 12. CDR1 is SGHAT, CDR2 FQNNGV, per germline. The CDR3 consists of 17 residues. The CDR3 reads CASSSRLAGWGWDTQYF. CDR3 in DNA: TGTGCCAGCAGCTCCAGACTAGCGGGATGGGGTTGGGATACGCAGTATTTT.

The chain is built from TRBV5-4 and TRBJ2-5; 15 bases line up with TRBD2. CDR3 length: 16 amino acids. The ends lost 7 bases at V and 5 bases at J; junction bases unmatched: 9. CDR1 SGHNT and CDR2 YYREEE come from the germline V gene (reference sequence). CDR3 in DNA: TGTGCCAGCGCCTCAGGGACTAGCGGGAGGTGGGAGACCCAGTACTTC. Its protein product is CASASGTSGRWETQYF.

The chain uses TRBV4-3 and TRBJ1-1, with D possibly being TRBD1 (5 bases). Germline V CDR1 and CDR2: LGHNA, YSLEER. Trimming stripped 4 bases from V and 2 bases from J, with 14 bases between. The CDR3 extends over 15 amino acids. The CDR3 nucleotides are TGCGCCAGCAGCCCCGGGGGTCTGGGAAACACTGAAGCTTTCTTT. This translates into CASSPGGLGNTEAFF.

CDR3: CASSMSLAGVHEQYF. The CDR3 DNA sequence: TGTGCCAGCAGCATGAGTCTAGCGGGAGTCCACGAGCAGTACTTC. The chain has TRBV9 and TRBJ2-7, with 10 bases aligning to TRBD2. The CDR3 is made up of 15 amino acids. Trimming removed 4 bases from V and 5 bases from J; junction bases left unmatched: 9. The germline V gene has CDR1 SGDLS and CDR2 YYNGEE.

The chain uses TRBV27 and TRBJ1-2, with TRBD1 as a possible D gene (5 bases). Germline lookup yields CDR1 MNHEY and CDR2 SMNVEV (reference sequence). V was shortened by 5 bases and J by 1 base, with 14 bases between the two germline ends. CDR3 length equals 15 residues. Here the CDR3 reads CASSPQGAHNYGYTF. The CDR3, as DNA: TGTGCCAGCAGTCCCCAGGGCGCCCATAACTATGGCTACACCTTC.

This chain links TRBV10-1 with TRBJ2-3; weak D call: TRBD1 (5 bases). Germline CDR1 reads WNHNN; CDR2 reads SYGVQD (reference sequence). V dropped 5 bases and J dropped 5 bases, with 20 bases sitting between them. The CDR3 has 16 residues. CDR3 amino acids: CASSLGAGSPKDTQYF. The DNA of the CDR3 is TGCGCCAGCAGTCTAGGGGCAGGCTCTCCCAAAGATACGCAGTATTTT.

This rearrangement joins TRBV4-1 to TRBJ1-5, with D possibly TRBD1 on 5 matching bases. Germline V gene lookup returns CDR1 MGHRA and CDR2 YSYEKL. The CDR3 loop spans 15 amino acids. V gave up 1 base and J gave up 1 base, with 8 bases separating them. CDR3 sequence reads: CASSQGGASNQPQHF. The CDR3 nucleotides read TGCGCCAGCAGCCAAGGGGGCGCAAGCAATCAGCCCCAGCATTTT.

The CDR3 spells CATSRDFGWAPDQPQHF. The CDR3 DNA is TGTGCCACCAGCAGAGATTTCGGTTGGGCCCCCGATCAGCCCCAGCATTTT. The rearrangement uses TRBV15 and TRBJ1-5, with D hard to call. CDR3 size: 17 residues. CDR1 and CDR2 from the germline V gene are LNHNV and YYDKDF (reference sequence). V lost 0 bases, J lost 5 bases, and 17 bases lay in between.

The chain carries TRBV18 and TRBJ2-5; 8 positions match TRBD1. The CDR3 is 17 residues long. The germline CDR1 and CDR2 sequences are KGHSH and LQKENI. The J segment lost 1 base and the V segment lost 3 bases, leaving 10 bases of the junction unmatched. CDR3 amino acids: CASSPQLGQARQETQYF. The CDR3 DNA reads as TGTGCCAGCTCACCGCAATTGGGACAGGCCCGCCAAGAGACCCAGTACTTC.

This clone was found once. Within the sample, other DNA sequences also encode this same CDR3. The rearrangement uses TRBV19 and TRBJ2-7, with D unresolved. The CDR3 runs to 11 residues. V was clipped by 5 bases and J by 4 bases, with 6 bases between them. The germline gives CDR1 LNHDA, CDR2 SQIVND (reference sequence). CDR3 DNA: TGTGCCAGTAGTTCCCATTACGAGCAGTACTTC. Translated: CASSSHYEQYF. Based on the CDR3 plus reference TRBV19 and TRBJ2-7, the full variable domain is DGGITQSPKYLFRKEGQNVTLSCEQNLNHDAMYWYRQDPGQGLRLIYYSQIVNDFQKGDIAEGYSVSREKKESFPLTVTSAQKNPTAFYLCASSSHYEQYFGPGTRLTVT.

Only one count was recorded for this clone. The chain carries TRBV10-3 and TRBJ2-7; TRBD2 agrees at 12 bases. V lost 3 bases and J lost 5; bases outside the gene matches: 11. The CDR3 has 17 residues. CDR1 and CDR2 from the germline V gene are ENHRY and SYGVKD. This CDR3 reads CAISDPNLAGGGDEQYF. Here the CDR3 DNA reads TGTGCCATCAGTGACCCGAATCTAGCGGGAGGGGGCGACGAGCAGTACTTC.

The J gene is TRBJ2-1, the V gene TRBV7-8, with TRBD2 identical over 11 bases. CDR3 length: 15 residues. The germline gives CDR1 SGHVS, CDR2 FQNEAQ. J lost 9 bases, V lost 1 base, and 5 bases had no gene match. The CDR3 bases are TGTGCCAGCAGCTTAGTCTTTAGCGGGAGGGTTGAGCAGTTCTTC. It encodes CASSLVFSGRVEQFF.

CDR3 residues: CASSFVRTGPDEQYF. CDR3 coding DNA: TGTGCCAGCAGTTTTGTCAGGACAGGGCCCGACGAGCAGTACTTC. The chain joins TRBV27 to TRBJ2-7; TRBD1 matches 8 bases. This CDR3 is 15 amino acids long. V shed 3 bases and J 5 bases; nucleotides not matched to a gene: 9. The germline CDR1 and CDR2 sequences are MNHEY and SMNVEV (reference sequence).

The J gene is TRBJ2-2, the V gene TRBV11-1; TRBD2 matches at 11 bases. The CDR3 contains 15 residues. Germline CDR1 reads SGHAT; CDR2 reads FQDESV (reference sequence). V shed 3 bases and J 7 bases; nucleotides not matched to a gene: 4. CDR3 DNA: TGTGCCAGCAGCTTGACTAGCGGGACGGGCGGGGAGCTGTTTTTT. As protein: CASSLTSGTGGELFF.

The gene calls are TRBV2 and TRBJ2-7; D not certain. V gave up 3 bases and J gave up 4 bases, with 7 bases separating them. This CDR3 comprises 12 residues. Germline V gene sequence: CDR1 SNHLY, CDR2 FYNNEI. This CDR3 reads CASSDDFYEQYF. CDR3 sequence (DNA): TGTGCCAGCAGTGATGACTTTTACGAGCAGTACTTC.

In this sample, this clone turned up once. V gene TRBV7-2 combines with J gene TRBJ1-5; D may be TRBD1 (6 bases). V lost 0 bases to trimming and J lost 3 bases, with 18 bases between them. The CDR3 extends over 18 amino acids. The germline V gene encodes CDR1 SGHTA and CDR2 FQGNSA. CDR3 loop: CASSLALGAGVLNQPQHF. As DNA, the CDR3 is TGTGCCAGCAGCTTAGCGCTTGGGGCAGGGGTGCTCAATCAGCCCCAGCATTTT.

The chain carries TRBV6-5 and TRBJ1-3; D is undetermined. Per germline, CDR1 MNHEY and CDR2 SVGAGI. This CDR3 has 14 amino acids. V was trimmed by 8 bases and J by 4 bases, leaving 15 bases between them. The CDR3 is CASQRGVSGNTIYF. The CDR3 coding sequence is TGTGCCAGCCAGCGAGGTGTCTCGGGAAACACCATATATTTT.

The chain employs TRBV7-9 and TRBJ2-3; D might be TRBD2 (6 bases). The CDR3 contains 15 residues. V was cut by 4 bases and J by 6 bases, with 17 bases left in between. CDR1 and CDR2 from the germline V gene are SEHNR and FQNEAQ (reference sequence). The CDR3 region has the DNA TGTGCCAGCAGCTCCTCTCCCGGGAGAGCCGATACGCAGTATTTT. It specifies CASSSSPGRADTQYF.

This chain uses TRBV11-3 with TRBJ2-1, with 7 positions matching TRBD2. The CDR3 is 11 residues long. J was trimmed by 9 bases and V by 5 bases; bases with no gene match: 1. Germline V gene data show CDR1 as SGHNT and CDR2 as YENEEA. CDR3 nucleotide sequence: TGTGCCAGCAGCCGGGAGGTTGAGCAGTTCTTC. Protein sequence: CASSREVEQFF.